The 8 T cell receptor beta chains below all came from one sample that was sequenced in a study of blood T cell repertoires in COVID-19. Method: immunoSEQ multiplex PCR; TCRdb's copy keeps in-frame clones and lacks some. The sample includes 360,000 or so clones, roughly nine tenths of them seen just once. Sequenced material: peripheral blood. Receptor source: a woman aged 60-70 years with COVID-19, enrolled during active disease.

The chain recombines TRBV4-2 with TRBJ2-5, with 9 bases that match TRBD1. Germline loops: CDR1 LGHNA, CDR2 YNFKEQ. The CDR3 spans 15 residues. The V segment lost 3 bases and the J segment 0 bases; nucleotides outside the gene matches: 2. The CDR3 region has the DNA TGTGCCAGCAGCCAGGGACAGGGAAACCAAGAGACCCAGTACTTC. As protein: CASSQGQGNQETQYF.

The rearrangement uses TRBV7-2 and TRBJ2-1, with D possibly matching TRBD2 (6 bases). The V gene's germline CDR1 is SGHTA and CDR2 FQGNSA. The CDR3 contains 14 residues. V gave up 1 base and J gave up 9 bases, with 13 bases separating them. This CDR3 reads CASSLGGLGGEQFF. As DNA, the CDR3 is TGTGCCAGCAGCTTAGGCGGCCTGGGGGGTGAGCAGTTCTTC.

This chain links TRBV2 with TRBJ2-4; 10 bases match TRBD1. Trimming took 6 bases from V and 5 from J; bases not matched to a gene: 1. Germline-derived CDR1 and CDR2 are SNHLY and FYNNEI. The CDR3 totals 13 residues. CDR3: CASRGTGENIQYF. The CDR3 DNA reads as TGTGCCAGCAGAGGGACAGGGGAAAACATTCAGTACTTC.

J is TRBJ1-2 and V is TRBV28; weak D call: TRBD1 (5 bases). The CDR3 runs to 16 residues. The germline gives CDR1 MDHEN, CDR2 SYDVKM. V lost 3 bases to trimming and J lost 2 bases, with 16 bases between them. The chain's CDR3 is CASSLVGGIQNYGYTF. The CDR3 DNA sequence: TGTGCCAGCAGTTTGGTGGGGGGTATTCAGAACTATGGCTACACCTTC.

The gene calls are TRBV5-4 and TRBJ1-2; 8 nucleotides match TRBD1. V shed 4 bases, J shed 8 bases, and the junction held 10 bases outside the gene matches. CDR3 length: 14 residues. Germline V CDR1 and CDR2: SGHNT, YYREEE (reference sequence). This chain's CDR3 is CASSRGQGQDGYTF. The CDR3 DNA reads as TGTGCCAGCAGCCGAGGACAGGGCCAGGACGGCTACACCTTC.

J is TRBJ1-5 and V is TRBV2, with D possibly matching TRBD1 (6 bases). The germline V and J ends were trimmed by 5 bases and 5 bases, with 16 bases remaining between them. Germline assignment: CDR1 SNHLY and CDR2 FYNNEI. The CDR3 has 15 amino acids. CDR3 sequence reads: CASSNFVRTDQPQHF. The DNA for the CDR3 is TGTGCCAGCAGTAATTTCGTCCGGACAGATCAGCCCCAGCATTTT.

CDR3 sequence reads: CASSYYPLRYGYTF. CDR3 DNA: TGTGCCAGCAGTTACTATCCACTGCGCTATGGCTACACCTTC. The chain employs TRBV6-5 and TRBJ1-2; unclear D gene. V lost 1 base and J 4 bases, leaving 10 bases between the germline ends. This CDR3 comprises 14 residues. Germline-derived CDR1 and CDR2 are MNHEY and SVGAGI.

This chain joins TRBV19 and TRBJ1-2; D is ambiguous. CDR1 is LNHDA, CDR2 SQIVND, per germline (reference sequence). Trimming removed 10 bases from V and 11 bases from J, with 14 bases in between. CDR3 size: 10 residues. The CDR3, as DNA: TGTGCCATAAAAAAGGCGGGGTACACCTTC. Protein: CAIKKAGYTF.